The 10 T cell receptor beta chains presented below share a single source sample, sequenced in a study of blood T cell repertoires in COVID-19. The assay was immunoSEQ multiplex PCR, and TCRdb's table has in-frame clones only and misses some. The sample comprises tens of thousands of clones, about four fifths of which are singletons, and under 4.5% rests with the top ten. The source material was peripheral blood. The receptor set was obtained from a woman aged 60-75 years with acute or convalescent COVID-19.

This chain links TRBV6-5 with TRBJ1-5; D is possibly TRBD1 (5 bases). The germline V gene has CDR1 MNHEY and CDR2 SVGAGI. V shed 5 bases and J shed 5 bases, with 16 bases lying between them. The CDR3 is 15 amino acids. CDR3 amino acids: CASSKRGSRDQPQHF. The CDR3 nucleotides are TGTGCCAGCAGTAAACGGGGGTCCAGAGATCAGCCCCAGCATTTT.

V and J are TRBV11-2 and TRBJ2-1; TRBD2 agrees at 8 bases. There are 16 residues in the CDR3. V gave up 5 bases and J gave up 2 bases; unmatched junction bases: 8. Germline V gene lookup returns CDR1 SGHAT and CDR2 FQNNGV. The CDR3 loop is CASSPRTSSTYNEQFF. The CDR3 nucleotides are TGTGCCAGCAGCCCACGGACTAGCAGTACCTACAATGAGCAGTTCTTC.

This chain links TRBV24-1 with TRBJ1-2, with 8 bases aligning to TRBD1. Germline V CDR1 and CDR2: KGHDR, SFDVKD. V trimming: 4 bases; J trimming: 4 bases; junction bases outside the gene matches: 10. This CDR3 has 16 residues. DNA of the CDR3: TGTGCCACCAGTGAACGGTCGGACAGGGATGGCTATGGCTACACCTTC. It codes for CATSERSDRDGYGYTF.

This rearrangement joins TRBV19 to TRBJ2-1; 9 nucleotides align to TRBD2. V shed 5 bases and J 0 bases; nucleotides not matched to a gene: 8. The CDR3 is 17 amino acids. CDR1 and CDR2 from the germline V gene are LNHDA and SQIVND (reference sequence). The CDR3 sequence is CASSGPDSGSSYNEQFF. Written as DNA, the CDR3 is TGTGCCAGTAGTGGACCCGATAGCGGGAGCTCCTACAATGAGCAGTTCTTC.

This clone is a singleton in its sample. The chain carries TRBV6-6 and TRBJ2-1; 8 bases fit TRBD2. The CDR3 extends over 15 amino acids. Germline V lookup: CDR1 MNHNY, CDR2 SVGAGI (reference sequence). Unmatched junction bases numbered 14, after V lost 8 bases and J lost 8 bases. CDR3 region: CASGELAGLNDEQFF. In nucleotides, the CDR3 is TGTGCCAGCGGTGAGTTAGCGGGATTGAACGATGAGCAGTTCTTC.

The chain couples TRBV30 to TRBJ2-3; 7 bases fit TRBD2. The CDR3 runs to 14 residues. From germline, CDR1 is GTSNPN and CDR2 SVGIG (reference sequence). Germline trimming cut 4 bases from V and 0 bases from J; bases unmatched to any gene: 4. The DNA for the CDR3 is TGTGCCTGGAAGGCGGGAGCGAGCACAGATACGCAGTATTTT. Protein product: CAWKAGASTDTQYF.

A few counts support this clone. The CDR3 sequence is CASSQDQLLGSRRVNTEAFF. The CDR3 DNA reads as TGCGCCAGCAGCCAAGATCAGCTGCTTGGAAGTAGGAGGGTGAACACTGAAGCTTTCTTT. The chain joins TRBV4-1 to TRBJ1-1; D is unresolved. The germline CDR1 and CDR2 sequences are MGHRA and YSYEKL. The CDR3 contains 20 residues. Trimming stripped 0 bases from V and 0 bases from J, with 23 bases between.

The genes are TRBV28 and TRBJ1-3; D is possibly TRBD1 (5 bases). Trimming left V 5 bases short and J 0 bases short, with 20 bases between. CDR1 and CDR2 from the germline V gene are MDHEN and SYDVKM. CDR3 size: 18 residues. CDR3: CASSPGVSFSDSGNTIYF. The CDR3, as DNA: TGTGCCAGCAGTCCGGGGGTCTCTTTCAGCGACTCTGGAAACACCATATATTTT.

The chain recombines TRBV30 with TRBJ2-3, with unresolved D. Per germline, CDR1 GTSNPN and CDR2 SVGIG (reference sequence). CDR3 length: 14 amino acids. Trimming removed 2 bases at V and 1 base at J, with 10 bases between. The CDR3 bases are TGTGCCTGGAGTATGGAGTCTGGCACAGATACGCAGTATTTT. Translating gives CAWSMESGTDTQYF. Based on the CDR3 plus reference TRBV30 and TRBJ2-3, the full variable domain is SQTIHQWPATLVQPVGSPLSLECTVEGTSNPNLYWYRQAAGRGLQLLFYSVGIGQISSEVPQNLSASRPQDRQFILSSKKLLLSDSGFYLCAWSMESGTDTQYFGPGTRLTVL.

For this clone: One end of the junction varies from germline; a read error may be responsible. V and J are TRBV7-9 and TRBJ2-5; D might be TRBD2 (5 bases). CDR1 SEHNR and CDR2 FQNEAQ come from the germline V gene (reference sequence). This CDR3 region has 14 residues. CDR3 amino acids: CASSLALGEETQYF. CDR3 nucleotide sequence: TGTGCCAGCAGCCTAGCTCTCGGGGAGGAGACCCAGTACTTC. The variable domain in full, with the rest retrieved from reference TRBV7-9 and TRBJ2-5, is DTGVSQNPRHKITKRGQNVTFRCDPISEHNRLYWYRQTLGQGPEFLTYFQNEAQLEKSRLLSDRFSAERPKGSFSTLEIQRTEQGDSAMYLCASSLALGEETQYFGPGTRLLVL.